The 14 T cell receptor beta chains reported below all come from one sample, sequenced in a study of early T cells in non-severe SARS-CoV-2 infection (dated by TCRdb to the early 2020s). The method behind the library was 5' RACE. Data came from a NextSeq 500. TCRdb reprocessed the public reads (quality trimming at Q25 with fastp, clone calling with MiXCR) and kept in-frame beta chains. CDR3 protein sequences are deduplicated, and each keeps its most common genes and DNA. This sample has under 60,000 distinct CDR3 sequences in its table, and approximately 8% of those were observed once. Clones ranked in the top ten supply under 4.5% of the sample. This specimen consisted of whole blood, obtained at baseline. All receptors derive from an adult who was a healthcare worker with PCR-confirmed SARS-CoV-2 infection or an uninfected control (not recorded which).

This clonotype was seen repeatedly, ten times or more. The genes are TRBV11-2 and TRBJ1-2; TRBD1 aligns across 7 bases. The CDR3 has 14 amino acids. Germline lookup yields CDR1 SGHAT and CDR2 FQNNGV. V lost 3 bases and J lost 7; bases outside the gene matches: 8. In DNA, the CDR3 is TGTGCCAGCAGCTTGACAGGGATCTATTCTGGCTACACCTTC. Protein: CASSLTGIYSGYTF. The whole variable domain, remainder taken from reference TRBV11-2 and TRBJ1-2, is EAGVAQSPRYKIIEKRQSVAFWCNPISGHATLYWYQQILGQGPKLLIQFQNNGVVDDSQLPKDRFSAERLKGVDSTLKIQPAKLEDSAVYLCASSLTGIYSGYTFGSGTRLTVV.

CDR3 sequence: CASSRTSGGQNTDTQYF. CDR3 nucleotides: TGTGCCAGTAGTAGGACTAGCGGTGGCCAAAACACAGATACGCAGTATTTT. V and J are TRBV19 and TRBJ2-3; TRBD2 matches 10 bases. Germline V gene data show CDR1 as LNHDA and CDR2 as SQIVND (reference sequence). The CDR3 runs to 17 residues. J gave up 2 bases and V 4 bases, and 9 bases lay outside the gene matches.

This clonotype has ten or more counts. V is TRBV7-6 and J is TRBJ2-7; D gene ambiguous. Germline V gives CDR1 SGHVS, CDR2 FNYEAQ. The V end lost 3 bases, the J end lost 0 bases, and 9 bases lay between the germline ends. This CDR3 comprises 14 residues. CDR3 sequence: CASSFRGNSYEQYF. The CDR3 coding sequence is TGTGCCAGCAGCTTTCGCGGAAACTCCTACGAGCAGTACTTC.

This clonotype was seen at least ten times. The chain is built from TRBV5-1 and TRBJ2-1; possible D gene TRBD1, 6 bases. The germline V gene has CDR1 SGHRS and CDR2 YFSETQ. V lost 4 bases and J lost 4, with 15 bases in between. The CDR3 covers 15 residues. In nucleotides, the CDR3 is TGCGCCAGCAGCCGCGGACAGCTGGGTTACAATGAGCAGTTCTTC. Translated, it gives CASSRGQLGYNEQFF.

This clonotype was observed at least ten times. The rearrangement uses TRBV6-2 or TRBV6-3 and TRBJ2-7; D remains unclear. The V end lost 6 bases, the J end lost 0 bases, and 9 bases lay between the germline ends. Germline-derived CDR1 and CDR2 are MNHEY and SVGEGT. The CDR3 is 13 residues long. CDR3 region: CASRRDTSYEQYF. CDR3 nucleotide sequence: TGTGCCAGCAGAAGAGACACCTCCTACGAGCAGTACTTC.

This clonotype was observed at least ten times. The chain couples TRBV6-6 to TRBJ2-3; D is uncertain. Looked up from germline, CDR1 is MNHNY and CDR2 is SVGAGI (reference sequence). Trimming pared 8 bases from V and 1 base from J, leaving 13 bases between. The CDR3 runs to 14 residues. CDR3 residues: CASALGRGTDTQYF. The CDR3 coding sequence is TGTGCCAGCGCCCTCGGACGCGGCACAGATACGCAGTATTTT.

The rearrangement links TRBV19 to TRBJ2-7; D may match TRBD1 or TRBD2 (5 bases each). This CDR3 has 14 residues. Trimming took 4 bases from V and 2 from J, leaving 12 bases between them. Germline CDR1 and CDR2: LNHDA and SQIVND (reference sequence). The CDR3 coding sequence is TGTGCCAGTAGTACCGGGACGGAGCCCTACGAGCAGTACTTC. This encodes CASSTGTEPYEQYF.

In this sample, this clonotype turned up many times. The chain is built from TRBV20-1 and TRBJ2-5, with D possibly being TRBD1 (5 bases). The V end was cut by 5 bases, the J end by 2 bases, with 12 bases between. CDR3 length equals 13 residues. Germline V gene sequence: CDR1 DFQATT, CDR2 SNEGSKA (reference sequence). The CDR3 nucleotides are TGCAGTGCTCCAGGGAAAGGACAAGAGACCCAGTACTTC. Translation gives CSAPGKGQETQYF.

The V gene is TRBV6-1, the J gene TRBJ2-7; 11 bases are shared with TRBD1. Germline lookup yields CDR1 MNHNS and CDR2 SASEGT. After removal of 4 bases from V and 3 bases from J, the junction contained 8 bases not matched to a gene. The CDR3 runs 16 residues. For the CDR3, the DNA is TGTGCCAGCAGTGTAAATGACGGGACAGGGGGCTACGAGCAGTACTTC. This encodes CASSVNDGTGGYEQYF.

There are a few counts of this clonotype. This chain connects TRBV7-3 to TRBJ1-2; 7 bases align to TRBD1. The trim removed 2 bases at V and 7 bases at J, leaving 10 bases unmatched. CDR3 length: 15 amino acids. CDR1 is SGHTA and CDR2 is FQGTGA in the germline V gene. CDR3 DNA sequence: TGTGCCAGCAGCTTACCGGGGACAGCTAATATTGGCTACACCTTC. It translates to CASSLPGTANIGYTF.

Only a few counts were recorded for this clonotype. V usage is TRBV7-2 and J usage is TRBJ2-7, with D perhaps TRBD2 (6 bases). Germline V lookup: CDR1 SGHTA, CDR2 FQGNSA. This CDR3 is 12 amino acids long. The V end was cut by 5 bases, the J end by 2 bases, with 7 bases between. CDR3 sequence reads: CASSAGPYEQYF. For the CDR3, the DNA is TGTGCCAGCAGCGCGGGGCCCTACGAGCAGTACTTC.

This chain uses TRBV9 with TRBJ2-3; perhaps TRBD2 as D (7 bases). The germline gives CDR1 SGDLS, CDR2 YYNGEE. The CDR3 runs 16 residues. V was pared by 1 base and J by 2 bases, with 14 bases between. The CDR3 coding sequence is TGTGCCAGCAGCGTAAGAGAGGGGGGGTACACAGATACGCAGTATTTT. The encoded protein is CASSVREGGYTDTQYF.

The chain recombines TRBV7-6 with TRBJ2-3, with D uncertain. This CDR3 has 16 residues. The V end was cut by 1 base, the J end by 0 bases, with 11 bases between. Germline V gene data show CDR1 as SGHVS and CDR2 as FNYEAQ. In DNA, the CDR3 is TGTGCCAGCAGCTTAGTAAGCCCACAAAGCACAGATACGCAGTATTTT. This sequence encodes CASSLVSPQSTDTQYF.

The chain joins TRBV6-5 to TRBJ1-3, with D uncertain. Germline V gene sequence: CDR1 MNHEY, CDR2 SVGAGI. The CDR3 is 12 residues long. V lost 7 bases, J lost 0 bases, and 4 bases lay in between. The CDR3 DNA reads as TGTGCCAGCATCAGCTCTGGAAACACCATATATTTT. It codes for CASISSGNTIYF.